The TCR beta chain under discussion was sequenced for a study of shared clonotypes between healthy human individuals. The study's findings and limits: Shared clonotypes across all four donors exceeded non-shared ones in generation probability.

Assay execution took place at the deep level. An approximately 210 ng quantity of DNA, tens of thousands of T cell genomes, went into the sorted-subset replicate PCRs. Some clones are missing from TCRdb's copy, which holds only in-frame ones; the method was immunoSEQ multiplex PCR. The table has 2 million to 2.5 million clones, approximately 93% seen once. Trimming took 0 bases from V and 5 from J, leaving 12 bases between them. Germline V lookup: CDR1 SGHRS, CDR2 YFSETQ. The CDR3 is 15 residues long. A remark on this clone: Its cognate antigen is unknown.

The sequence derives from a man aged 18 to 35 in good health. Some clones in this sample may be carry-over from other donors' samples. The V call is TRBV5-1, the J call TRBJ2-1; D is possibly TRBD1 or TRBD2 (6 bases each). Sequenced: naive CD4+ T cells from PBMCs. Subset specified: CD45RA+ positively selected. The DNA for the CDR3 is TGCGCCAGCAGCTTGGTATCTGGGGGGCACAATGAGCAGTTCTTC. Protein sequence: CASSLVSGGHNEQFF.